This T cell receptor beta chain was captured by sequencing in a study of T cell responses to AZD1222 COVID-19 vaccine (dated by TCRdb to the early 2020s). Background for the entire study: TCR sequencing covered some 240 trial participants: about 210 given two doses of AZD1222 and about 26 given two doses of MenACWY control vaccine. Trial participants were enrolled by age into 18-55, 56-69 and 70-plus year subgroups, with approximately 150, 28 and 58 TCR-sequenced participants respectively. Beyond this particular receptor, the publication reports: Nearly half of unique spike-specific TCRs reportedly recognized epitopes outside regions mutated in the B.1.351 and B.1.1.7 variants. Because no samples from the day 14 peak response were available, repertoires could be characterized only after the peak T cell response. Participants were mostly white British, with more females than males. The authors suggested clonal diversity may have been underestimated. The vaccine-associated CD4 TCRs covered the entire spike protein, and the dominant responses fell in regions 160-218 and 743-854. A significant rise in spike-specific TCR breadth and depth was observed after two AZD1222 doses relative to day 0 and relative to MenACWY recipients. The 56-69-year group was small, and its depth increase did not reach significance, likely because of low power. Only five to seven AZD1222 recipients were SARS-CoV-2 seropositive at baseline, limiting conclusions about previously exposed vaccinees.

The CDR3 regions of human TCRbeta chains were subjected to immunosequencing. In the source study's methods: TCRs in the repertoires were matched against a reference library of SARS-CoV-2-specific TCRs that had been generated with the MIRA antigen-specificity platform. Breadth meant the fraction of unique TCRs that were SARS-CoV-2-associated, whereas depth meant the fraction of total T cells that were SARS-CoV-2-associated. Using the MIRA data, every spike-specific TCR was mapped to the spike region that the TCR reacted to and assigned to either a CD4 or a CD8 class. Log10-transformed breadth and depth values were compared by one-way ANOVA with Sidak's multiple comparisons tests. The immuneACCESS repertoire file appears here via TCRdb, limited to in-frame rearrangements. These files lack a portion of the clones; in checked studies, under half of the deficit traces to unresolved V genes, and the cause of the others is not known. V, J and clone size derive from that table, while D and trimming were established from the DNA sequence. Here the sample has around 150,000 clones; roughly 93% occur a single time. The ten biggest clones cover 1.9% of the sample.

From the cysteine through the phenylalanine, the CDR3 covers 15 amino acids. Solely the CDR3 DNA is kept, with 45 bases framed from the first base. V lost 5 bases and J lost 0 bases, and the count of bases not matched to a germline gene is 7. Via the germline V gene (reference sequence), CDR1 is SEHNR and CDR2 FQNEAQ. This sample's time point label indicates: about 28 days (+/-7) after the second vaccine dose. Because spike-specific TCR depth and breadth did not differ between the two schedules, AZD1222 recipients who got a second dose at roughly 4 weeks were pooled with those who got a second dose at roughly 12 weeks. Vaccinee samples were obtained from the UK trials COV001 and COV002, which included a single-blind randomized controlled phase 2/3 trial of AZD1222 (ChAdOx1 nCoV-19) in healthy adults. For TCRbeta chain sequencing, PBMC samples from trial participants were taken at day 0 and at day 28 after the second dose.

As concerns this clone: What antigen it recognizes has not been identified. The record has no base qualities; no much larger clone is one base away.

The source material was peripheral blood, sampled 28 days after the second AZD1222 dose. This clonotype was obtained from an adult who received the AZD1222 COVID-19 vaccine. The chain links TRBV7-9 with TRBJ2-7, with 7 junctional bases fitting TRBD1. The CDR3 reads as follows: CASSHNRDSSYEQYF. The DNA sequence reads TGTGCCAGCAGCCATAACCGGGACAGCTCCTACGAGCAGTACTTC.